This TCR beta chain was captured by sequencing in a study of T cells in Graves' hyperthyroidism and ophthalmopathy. This clonotype was recorded at least ten times. There were TCR beta CDR3 regions amplified from RNA transcripts. TCR CDR3 regions were first amplified by RT-PCR with HTBI primers. TCRdb fed the multiplex PCR reads into MiXCR, producing one record per CDR3 protein. The sample consists of 270,000 or so distinct CDR3 sequences, 20% to 30% of them appearing once. The PBMCs were sourced from fresh peripheral blood (10 ml). Per the germline V gene, CDR1 is LNHNV and CDR2 is YYDKDF (reference sequence). With 0 bases removed from V and 6 bases from J, the gap between germline ends came to 15 bases. The CDR3 length is 15 residues.

Sample: blood. This rearrangement joins TRBV15 to TRBJ2-7; tentative D call: TRBD1 (5 bases). This clonotype originated in a man aged 35-49 years with Graves' hyperthyroidism that later progressed to Graves' ophthalmopathy. The CDR3 protein is CATSRDGRQGGEQYF. CDR3 nucleotide sequence: TGTGCCACCAGCAGAGATGGTCGCCAGGGCGGCGAGCAGTACTTC.